The rows below give T cell receptor beta chains drawn from one sample of a study of blood T cell repertoires in COVID-19. Libraries were prepared by immunoSEQ multiplex PCR; TCRdb keeps only in-frame clonotypes and omits some of them. The sample comprises approximately 60,000 clones, around 80% of which are singletons, and approximately 14% rests with the top ten. The material sequenced was peripheral blood. The receptor source for this set is a man in his sixties with COVID-19, enrolled during active disease. The CDR3 runs from the conserved cysteine through the conserved F or W. The D gene is left open where the match is weak.

len: 13; v_gene: TRBV5-6; j_gene: TRBJ2-5; d_gene: .; CDR3aa: CASSASLTGTQYF
len: 18; v_gene: TRBV11-2; j_gene: TRBJ2-2; d_gene: TRBD2; CDR3aa: CASSHQGVRLAGPGELFF
len: 16; v_gene: TRBV28; j_gene: TRBJ1-2; d_gene: .; CDR3aa: CASNLAGTGSHYGYTF
len: 12; v_gene: TRBV7-6; j_gene: TRBJ2-3; d_gene: .; CDR3aa: CASSLSTDTQYF
len: 14; v_gene: TRBV29-1; j_gene: TRBJ2-3; d_gene: .; CDR3aa: CSVGRGLSTDTQYF
len: 13; v_gene: TRBV2; j_gene: TRBJ2-5; d_gene: .; CDR3aa: CASGTTRRETQYF
len: 15; v_gene: TRBV10-3; j_gene: TRBJ1-2; d_gene: TRBD1; CDR3aa: CAISEHTGTGYGYTF
len: 15; v_gene: TRBV2; j_gene: TRBJ2-2; d_gene: .; CDR3aa: CASSGSASKTGELFF
len: 15; v_gene: TRBV3-1/TRBV3-2; j_gene: TRBJ1-1; d_gene: .; CDR3aa: CASTSSRRGGIEAFF
len: 13; v_gene: TRBV5-1; j_gene: TRBJ1-2; d_gene: .; CDR3aa: CASSLDRLRGYTF
len: 12; v_gene: TRBV5-1; j_gene: TRBJ2-3; d_gene: .; CDR3aa: CASSLDSDTQYF
len: 13; v_gene: TRBV5-4; j_gene: TRBJ2-5; d_gene: .; CDR3aa: CASSLWSGETQYF
len: 13; v_gene: TRBV9; j_gene: TRBJ2-1; d_gene: .; CDR3aa: CASSPPSLREQFF
len: 13; v_gene: TRBV24-1; j_gene: TRBJ2-7; d_gene: .; CDR3aa: CATSDFLGGEQYF
len: 13; v_gene: TRBV5-1; j_gene: TRBJ2-3; d_gene: .; CDR3aa: CASSLDGGGFQYF
len: 16; v_gene: TRBV28; j_gene: TRBJ1-3; d_gene: .; CDR3aa: CASSPHDSYSGNTIYF
len: 14; v_gene: TRBV6-1; j_gene: TRBJ2-5; d_gene: TRBD1; CDR3aa: CASSEGGGAETQYF
len: 17; v_gene: TRBV11-2; j_gene: TRBJ2-5; d_gene: .; CDR3aa: CASSLGRGRGSGETQYF
len: 12; v_gene: TRBV10-3; j_gene: TRBJ1-2; d_gene: TRBD1; CDR3aa: CAISEDRDGYTF
len: 14; v_gene: TRBV28; j_gene: TRBJ1-6; d_gene: TRBD1; CDR3aa: CASSLTGEGSPLHF
len: 15; v_gene: TRBV9; j_gene: TRBJ2-1; d_gene: TRBD2; CDR3aa: CASSVLAGGSNEQFF
len: 11; v_gene: TRBV28; j_gene: TRBJ2-2; d_gene: .; CDR3aa: CASTGGGELFF
len: 13; v_gene: TRBV30; j_gene: TRBJ2-5; d_gene: .; CDR3aa: CAWGTVAQETQYF
len: 16; v_gene: TRBV6-4; j_gene: TRBJ2-6; d_gene: .; CDR3aa: CASSDSGGSGANVLTF
len: 14; v_gene: TRBV5-1; j_gene: TRBJ2-3; d_gene: .; CDR3aa: CASSFQGGKDTQYF
len: 14; v_gene: TRBV19; j_gene: TRBJ2-7; d_gene: .; CDR3aa: CASGRQGGSYEQYF
len: 18; v_gene: TRBV30; j_gene: TRBJ1-3; d_gene: TRBD1; CDR3aa: CAWSVRFPGTGSGNTIYF
len: 12; v_gene: TRBV3-1/TRBV3-2; j_gene: TRBJ2-7; d_gene: .; CDR3aa: CASSQTDYEQYF